These T cell receptor beta chains were read from a single sample in a study of OX40 agonist ivuxolimab in advanced cancers. Some clones are missing from TCRdb's copy, which holds only in-frame ones; the method was immunoSEQ multiplex PCR. The table includes tens of thousands of clones, more than 75% detected once. The sample consisted of CD4+ or CD8+ T cells sorted from blood, taken in a trial of the OX40 agonist ivuxolimab. Every receptor here comes from an adult with an advanced solid tumor such as melanoma, head and neck, liver or kidney cancer. Each CDR3 is given with its conserved first and last residue. The D gene is left open where the match is weak. Clone sizes are given selectively: once, few, many, or a class where the clone is expanded.

cdr3_nt: TGCAGCGTTGTCGGATCGGACAGGGGCGACAATGAGCAGTTCTTC
cdr3_aa: CSVVGSDRGDNEQFF
v_call: TRBV29-1
clone_size: once
j_call: TRBJ2-1
d_call: TRBD1

cdr3_nt: TGTGCCAGCAGCCAAGGGGGGATGAACACTGAAGCTTTCTTT
cdr3_aa: CASSQGGMNTEAFF
v_call: TRBV4-2
clone_size: NA
j_call: TRBJ1-1
d_call: NA

cdr3_nt: TGTGTCAGAAGCTTATGTACGGGAGTGCAAGGGGCCAACGTCCTGACTTTC
cdr3_aa: CVRSLCTGVQGANVLTF
v_call: TRBV7-5
clone_size: NA
j_call: TRBJ2-6
d_call: NA

cdr3_nt: TGCAGCGGCCGCCCGGGGGGGTACAATGAGCAGTTCTTC
cdr3_aa: CSGRPGGYNEQFF
v_call: TRBV29-1
clone_size: NA
j_call: TRBJ2-1
d_call: TRBD2

cdr3_nt: TGTGCCAGCAGTTCTGGCCCGGCCCGGACTGAAGCTTTCTTT
cdr3_aa: CASSSGPARTEAFF
v_call: TRBV6-6
clone_size: few
j_call: TRBJ1-1
d_call: NA

cdr3_nt: TGTGCCAGCTCACCAACGGGATTTCAAGAGACCCAGTACTTC
cdr3_aa: CASSPTGFQETQYF
v_call: TRBV18
clone_size: NA
j_call: TRBJ2-5
d_call: NA

cdr3_nt: TGTGCCAGCAGTTATATGAACACTGAAGCTTTCTTT
cdr3_aa: CASSYMNTEAFF
v_call: TRBV6-5
clone_size: NA
j_call: TRBJ1-1
d_call: NA

cdr3_nt: TGTGCCAGCAGCCAAAGCGGGACTTGGGGCACAGATACGCAGTATTTT
cdr3_aa: CASSQSGTWGTDTQYF
v_call: TRBV7-2
clone_size: NA
j_call: TRBJ2-3
d_call: TRBD2

cdr3_nt: TGTGCCAGCCCCCGACCGGGACTAGTTCATCCCTCCTACAATGAGCAGTTCTTC
cdr3_aa: CASPRPGLVHPSYNEQFF
v_call: TRBV7-9
clone_size: few
j_call: TRBJ2-1
d_call: TRBD2

cdr3_nt: TGTGCCAGCAGCTTTCAGCTAGCGTACCAAGAGACCCAGTACTTC
cdr3_aa: CASSFQLAYQETQYF
v_call: TRBV11-2
clone_size: once
j_call: TRBJ2-5
d_call: NA

cdr3_nt: TGTGCCAGCAGCGTTGCGACCTCCTCCTACAATGAGCAGTTCTTC
cdr3_aa: CASSVATSSYNEQFF
v_call: TRBV5-4
clone_size: NA
j_call: TRBJ2-1
d_call: NA

cdr3_nt: TGTGCCAGCAGTGCCCCCGGGGGGCGGACTGAAGCTTTCTTT
cdr3_aa: CASSAPGGRTEAFF
v_call: TRBV28
clone_size: NA
j_call: TRBJ1-1
d_call: NA

cdr3_nt: TGTGCCAGCAGACTGCAGGGACGAGAGACCCAGTACTTC
cdr3_aa: CASRLQGRETQYF
v_call: TRBV5-6
clone_size: NA
j_call: TRBJ2-5
d_call: NA

cdr3_nt: TGTGCCAGCAGGACGACAGGGCCGGAGGAAAAACTGTTTTTT
cdr3_aa: CASRTTGPEEKLFF
v_call: TRBV6-1
clone_size: NA
j_call: TRBJ1-4
d_call: TRBD1

cdr3_nt: TGCGCCAGCAAATTGGGGACAGACCAGGGGGAAAAACTGTTTTTT
cdr3_aa: CASKLGTDQGEKLFF
v_call: TRBV10-1
clone_size: NA
j_call: TRBJ1-4
d_call: TRBD1

cdr3_nt: TGTGCCAGCAGCGATTCTAGCGGGAAAACCTACGAGCAGTACTTC
cdr3_aa: CASSDSSGKTYEQYF
v_call: TRBV6-6
clone_size: NA
j_call: TRBJ2-7
d_call: TRBD2

cdr3_nt: TGCGCCAGCAGCTTAGCGGCTCAGCTTAATGAAAAACTGTTTTTT
cdr3_aa: CASSLAAQLNEKLFF
v_call: TRBV5-1
clone_size: NA
j_call: TRBJ1-4
d_call: NA

cdr3_nt: TGTGCCAGCAGTGAAGTAATTCAGGGGGCGTCTGGGGCCAACGTCCTGACTTTC
cdr3_aa: CASSEVIQGASGANVLTF
v_call: TRBV6-1
clone_size: NA
j_call: TRBJ2-6
d_call: TRBD1

cdr3_nt: TGTGCCAGCAGCTTGATATGGGGGAGCTCCTACAATGAGCAGTTCTTC
cdr3_aa: CASSLIWGSSYNEQFF
v_call: TRBV5-8
clone_size: NA
j_call: TRBJ2-1
d_call: NA

cdr3_nt: TGTGCCATCAGTGCCGGGGCCGACACTCAGCCCCAGCATTTT
cdr3_aa: CAISAGADTQPQHF
v_call: TRBV10-3
clone_size: few
j_call: TRBJ1-5
d_call: NA

cdr3_nt: TGTGCCAGCAGCCAAGTCGGAACCGGGGAGCTGTTTTTT
cdr3_aa: CASSQVGTGELFF
v_call: TRBV4-2
clone_size: NA
j_call: TRBJ2-2
d_call: NA

cdr3_nt: TGTGCCAGCAGTCCCCTCGGGACAGGGTATGAGCAGTTCTTC
cdr3_aa: CASSPLGTGYEQFF
v_call: TRBV6-4
clone_size: NA
j_call: TRBJ2-1
d_call: TRBD1

cdr3_nt: TGTGCCAGCAGTTACCTCCGGGCGGGAGGCTACACCTTC
cdr3_aa: CASSYLRAGGYTF
v_call: TRBV6-5
clone_size: NA
j_call: TRBJ1-2
d_call: NA

cdr3_nt: TGTGCCAGCAGCTTAGGAGGCCTCCACCGGCGGGGCTACACCTTC
cdr3_aa: CASSLGGLHRRGYTF
v_call: TRBV7-2
clone_size: NA
j_call: TRBJ1-2
d_call: NA

cdr3_nt: TGTGCCAGCAGCTTAGGGACAGGGGGGAACTATGGCTACACCTTC
cdr3_aa: CASSLGTGGNYGYTF
v_call: TRBV7-2
clone_size: NA
j_call: TRBJ1-2
d_call: TRBD1

cdr3_nt: TGCGCCAGCAGCTTGGGGGACAGGGGACAGACCCAGTACTTC
cdr3_aa: CASSLGDRGQTQYF
v_call: TRBV5-1
clone_size: NA
j_call: TRBJ2-5
d_call: TRBD1

cdr3_nt: TGTGCCAGCAGCCCCGGGACAGGCTATCGCGGGGCTTTCTTT
cdr3_aa: CASSPGTGYRGAFF
v_call: TRBV5-4
clone_size: NA
j_call: TRBJ1-1
d_call: TRBD1

cdr3_nt: TGTGCCAGTAGGAGGCTAGCGGGAGGTGTCTACAATGAGCAGTTCTTC
cdr3_aa: CASRRLAGGVYNEQFF
v_call: TRBV19
clone_size: once
j_call: TRBJ2-1
d_call: TRBD2

cdr3_nt: TGTGCCAGCTCCCCCGGGACTAGCGTCTCCTACGAGCAGTACTTC
cdr3_aa: CASSPGTSVSYEQYF
v_call: TRBV18
clone_size: NA
j_call: TRBJ2-7
d_call: TRBD2

cdr3_nt: TGCGCCAGCAGCTTGCTTGGCCGGATATCGGGATTCTTC
cdr3_aa: CASSLLGRISGFF
v_call: TRBV5-1
clone_size: NA
j_call: TRBJ2-7
d_call: NA

cdr3_nt: TGTGCCAGCAGCTTTAGGGGGGCAGATACGCAGTATTTT
cdr3_aa: CASSFRGADTQYF
v_call: TRBV7-7
clone_size: NA
j_call: TRBJ2-3
d_call: NA

cdr3_nt: TGTGCCAGTGACTTGGACTGCGGGGCTTTCTTT
cdr3_aa: CASDLDCGAFF
v_call: TRBV19
clone_size: NA
j_call: TRBJ1-1
d_call: NA

cdr3_nt: TGTGCCAGCAGCTTAGGGATTGGTGGGGAGACCCAGTACTTC
cdr3_aa: CASSLGIGGETQYF
v_call: TRBV7-9
clone_size: NA
j_call: TRBJ2-5
d_call: NA

cdr3_nt: TGTGCCAGCTCTGCGACTAGCGGGGAAGATACGCAGTATTTT
cdr3_aa: CASSATSGEDTQYF
v_call: TRBV18
clone_size: NA
j_call: TRBJ2-3
d_call: TRBD2

cdr3_nt: TGTGCCATCAGTGAACAGGGAGCTGGAAACACCATATATTTT
cdr3_aa: CAISEQGAGNTIYF
v_call: TRBV10-3
clone_size: few
j_call: TRBJ1-3
d_call: NA

cdr3_nt: TGTGCTAGTGGTTCCACCCGAGGTTCCTCCTACAATGAGCAGTTCTTC
cdr3_aa: CASGSTRGSSYNEQFF
v_call: TRBV12-5
clone_size: NA
j_call: TRBJ2-1
d_call: NA

cdr3_nt: TGTGCCAGCAGTCCCGGGACAGGGTCTTGGCAGCCCCAGCATTTT
cdr3_aa: CASSPGTGSWQPQHF
v_call: TRBV6-1
clone_size: few
j_call: TRBJ1-5
d_call: TRBD1

cdr3_nt: TGTGCCAGCAGTTTATCTCCCAACACCTACGAGCAGTACTTC
cdr3_aa: CASSLSPNTYEQYF
v_call: TRBV27
clone_size: NA
j_call: TRBJ2-7
d_call: NA

cdr3_nt: TGCGCCAGCAGCTTGGCGGGCCCCGGCTACGAGCAGTACTTC
cdr3_aa: CASSLAGPGYEQYF
v_call: TRBV5-1
clone_size: NA
j_call: TRBJ2-7
d_call: NA

cdr3_nt: TGTGCTACCTCGGGGCGGGAACCTAATCCCCACGAGCAGTACTTC
cdr3_aa: CATSGREPNPHEQYF
v_call: TRBV18
clone_size: NA
j_call: TRBJ2-7
d_call: NA

cdr3_nt: TGTGCCAGCAGCCAGAAGACAGGGTCGGACGAGCAGTACTTC
cdr3_aa: CASSQKTGSDEQYF
v_call: TRBV5-6
clone_size: once
j_call: TRBJ2-7
d_call: TRBD1

cdr3_nt: TGTGCCAGCAGCCCGATTTCGGGGGGTAATGAAGCTTTCTTT
cdr3_aa: CASSPISGGNEAFF
v_call: TRBV11-3
clone_size: NA
j_call: TRBJ1-1
d_call: NA

cdr3_nt: TGTGCCACCAGACAGTTGGTCACCGGGGAGCTGTTTTTT
cdr3_aa: CATRQLVTGELFF
v_call: TRBV7-7
clone_size: NA
j_call: TRBJ2-2
d_call: NA

cdr3_nt: TGTGCCAGCAGTGGTCAGTCCTATGGCTACACCTTC
cdr3_aa: CASSGQSYGYTF
v_call: TRBV6-1
clone_size: NA
j_call: TRBJ1-2
d_call: NA

cdr3_nt: TGTGCCAGCAGCCCGGGACAGGGGGCTAATGAGCAGTTCTTC
cdr3_aa: CASSPGQGANEQFF
v_call: TRBV6-6
clone_size: NA
j_call: TRBJ2-1
d_call: TRBD1

cdr3_nt: TGTGCCAGCAGCCCAGGGGGACAGGGGAATGAAAAACTGTTTTTT
cdr3_aa: CASSPGGQGNEKLFF
v_call: TRBV11-2
clone_size: NA
j_call: TRBJ1-4
d_call: TRBD1

cdr3_nt: TGTGCCAGCAGCCATAGCGGGAGTAAGACCCAGTACTTC
cdr3_aa: CASSHSGSKTQYF
v_call: TRBV11-2
clone_size: NA
j_call: TRBJ2-5
d_call: TRBD2